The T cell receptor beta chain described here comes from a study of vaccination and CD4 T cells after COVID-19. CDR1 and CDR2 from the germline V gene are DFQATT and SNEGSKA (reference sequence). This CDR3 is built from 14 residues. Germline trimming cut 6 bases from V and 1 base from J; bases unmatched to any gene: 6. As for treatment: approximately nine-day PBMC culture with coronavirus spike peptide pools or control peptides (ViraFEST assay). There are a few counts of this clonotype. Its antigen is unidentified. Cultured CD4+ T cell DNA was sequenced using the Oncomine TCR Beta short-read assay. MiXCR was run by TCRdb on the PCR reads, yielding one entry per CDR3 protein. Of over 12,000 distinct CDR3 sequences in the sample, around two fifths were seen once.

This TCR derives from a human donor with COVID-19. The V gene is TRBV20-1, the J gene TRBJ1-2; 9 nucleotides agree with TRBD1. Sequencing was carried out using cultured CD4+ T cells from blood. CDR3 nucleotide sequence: TGCAGTGCCGTTACAGGGGGCGGTAACTATGGCTACACCTTC. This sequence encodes CSAVTGGGNYGYTF.